Included here is one T cell receptor (beta chain) sequence, with context. The CDR3 contains 13 residues. Trimming took off 5 bases at V and 4 bases at J, with 9 bases between the two ends. Two oligonucleotides, mixed equimolar, formed the beta constant-region primer covering TRBC1 and TRBC2. MiXCR was run by TCRdb on the UMI-ligation and nested PCR reads, yielding one entry per CDR3 protein. The data show 120,000 to 150,000 distinct CDR3 sequences, over 15% seen once. This sample was included in a study of naive and memory T cell subsets. The chain combines TRBV12-3 or TRBV12-4 with TRBJ1-3; no clear D gene. The sequenced sample was naive CD4+ T cells from blood. The clonotype was recovered from a human donor in good health. The CDR3 nucleotides are TGTGCCAGCAGTCCGTGGGTAGGAAACACCATATATTTT. Its translation is CASSPWVGNTIYF.